The 22 T cell receptor beta chains below all came from one sample that was sequenced in a study of cytomegalovirus exposure and HLA in healthy donors. Both 60 Vbeta primers and 13 Jbeta primers went into the PCR. Sequenced by immunoSEQ multiplex PCR; TCRdb stores in-frame clones only, minus some. The table shows about 100,000 clones, with 65% to 80% occurring only once. Source material: PBMCs. The source is a woman aged 18-35 years in good health and CMV-seropositive.

This clone was seen only a few times. The CDR3 reads CASSLLGQGNTEAFF. CDR3 bases: TGTGCCAGCAGCTTATTGGGACAGGGGAACACTGAAGCTTTCTTT. The rearrangement links TRBV7-2 to TRBJ1-1, with TRBD1 matching over 9 bases. Germline CDR1 reads SGHTA; CDR2 reads FQGNSA. Trimming took 2 bases from V and 1 from J; bases not matched to a gene: 2. The CDR3 covers 15 residues.

This chain uses TRBV11-2 with TRBJ1-5, with D hard to call. The CDR3 consists of 15 residues. V lost 1 base to trimming and J lost 1 base, with 8 bases between them. Germline loops: CDR1 SGHAT, CDR2 FQNNGV. CDR3 nucleotide sequence: TGTGCCAGCAGCTTAGGGGTGGAGAGCAATCAGCCCCAGCATTTT. As protein: CASSLGVESNQPQHF.

The chain links TRBV2 to TRBJ2-1; 10 bases are shared with TRBD2. In germline, CDR1 is SNHLY, CDR2 FYNNEI. Germline trimming cut 7 bases from V and 3 bases from J; bases unmatched to any gene: 6. The CDR3 runs 15 residues. The CDR3 loop is CASTAGGILYNEQFF. The CDR3, as DNA: TGTGCCAGCACAGCGGGGGGGATACTCTACAATGAGCAGTTCTTC.

The chain carries TRBV27 and TRBJ2-1; 9 bases match TRBD2. J lost 9 bases, V lost 5 bases, and 5 bases had no gene match. The germline CDR1 and CDR2 sequences are MNHEY and SMNVEV (reference sequence). The CDR3 is 13 residues long. The DNA of the CDR3 is TGTGCCAGCAGTCCCCGACTAGCGGTTGAGCAGTTCTTC. Translation gives CASSPRLAVEQFF.

In its sample, this clone was seen once. The chain combines TRBV7-3 with TRBJ2-2; TRBD1 agrees at 9 bases. The ends lost 5 bases at V and 4 bases at J; junction bases unmatched: 11. Germline CDR1 reads SGHTA; CDR2 reads FQGTGA. The CDR3 has 17 residues. The CDR3 nucleotides read TGTGCCAGCAGCCCACAGTCACAGGGGGCGGTCACCGGGGAGCTGTTTTTT. This translates into CASSPQSQGAVTGELFF.

The rearrangement uses TRBV14 and TRBJ1-1; a weak D match, TRBD1 (5 bases). The germline CDR1 and CDR2 sequences are SGHDN and FVKESK. The CDR3 is 18 residues long. V lost 7 bases, J lost 1 base, and 25 bases lay in between. CDR3 in amino acids: CASTSHRVEGQGNTEAFF. The CDR3 DNA sequence: TGTGCCAGCACCTCTCATAGGGTGGAGGGGCAGGGGAACACTGAAGCTTTCTTT.

In nucleotides, the CDR3 is TGTGCCAGCATCCGAGGCGTGCCGGGCCGGGGGGTTTTCTTT. Encoded protein: CASIRGVPGRGVFF. The gene calls are TRBV6-6 and TRBJ1-1; D possibly corresponds to TRBD1 (5 bases). Germline V gene sequence: CDR1 MNHNY, CDR2 SVGAGI (reference sequence). The CDR3 totals 14 residues. The V end was cut by 7 bases, the J end by 13 bases, with 25 bases between.

CDR3 amino acids: CASSTDRVSYNEQFF. CDR3 sequence (DNA): TGTGCCAGCAGCACGGACAGGGTCTCCTACAATGAGCAGTTCTTC. The rearrangement links TRBV6-5 to TRBJ2-1; 8 nucleotides match TRBD1. CDR1 is MNHEY, CDR2 SVGAGI, per germline. This CDR3 is built from 15 residues. J was trimmed by 0 bases and V by 6 bases; bases with no gene match: 4.

This rearrangement joins TRBV7-2 to TRBJ1-5; tentative D call: TRBD1 (5 bases). The CDR3 contains 14 residues. V was pared by 0 bases and J by 4 bases, with 7 bases between. CDR1 and CDR2 from the germline V gene are SGHTA and FQGNSA. The CDR3 loop is CASSLARQNQPQHF. In DNA, the CDR3 is TGTGCCAGCAGCTTAGCGCGACAGAATCAGCCCCAGCATTTT.

This clone has just a few counts. V is TRBV28 and J is TRBJ2-5; a weak D match, TRBD2 (6 bases). The ends were cut back, 8 bases at V and 9 bases at J, with 28 bases in the middle. The CDR3 extends over 16 amino acids. Germline V gives CDR1 MDHEN, CDR2 SYDVKM. DNA for the CDR3: TGTGCCAGCGGCCACACGGCTGACCCGGGACTCTGGGCCCAGTACTTC. It specifies CASGHTADPGLWAQYF.

The rearrangement uses TRBV19 and TRBJ2-5; D perhaps matches TRBD2 (6 bases). The CDR3 loop spans 13 amino acids. The ends were cut back, 4 bases at V and 5 bases at J, with 11 bases in the middle. Germline V gene lookup returns CDR1 LNHDA and CDR2 SQIVND (reference sequence). The CDR3 DNA follows: TGTGCCAGTAGTAGCCCGGGGAGGGAGACCCAGTACTTC. This codes for CASSSPGRETQYF.

V gene TRBV7-9 combines with J gene TRBJ2-1; D is undetermined. CDR3 size: 14 residues. Per germline, CDR1 SEHNR and CDR2 FQNEAQ (reference sequence). Trimming left V 5 bases short and J 5 bases short, with 13 bases between. The chain's CDR3 is CASSHYNRDNEQFF. CDR3 bases: TGTGCCAGCAGCCACTACAACCGGGACAATGAGCAGTTCTTC.

The chain links TRBV11-3 to TRBJ2-1; the match to TRBD1 covers 9 bases. The CDR3 sequence is 13 residues long. After removal of 0 bases from V and 10 bases from J, the junction contained 1 base not matched to a gene. The germline CDR1 and CDR2 sequences are SGHNT and YENEEA. As DNA, the CDR3 is TGTGCCAGCAGCTTAGATGGGACAGGGGAGCAGTTCTTC. Protein product: CASSLDGTGEQFF.

This rearrangement joins TRBV5-1 to TRBJ1-1; 7 bases align to TRBD1. The CDR3 totals 16 residues. CDR1 is SGHRS and CDR2 is YFSETQ in the germline V gene. With V trimmed by 1 base and J by 0 bases, 6 bases remained unmatched. The CDR3 nucleotides read TGCGCCAGCAGCTTGACCCTACAGGGGTTGAACACTGAAGCTTTCTTT. Translated, it gives CASSLTLQGLNTEAFF.

The chain joins TRBV7-8 to TRBJ1-5, with a possible D match to TRBD1 (5 bases). The CDR3 length is 14 residues. V shed 6 bases and J shed 5 bases, with 14 bases lying between them. CDR1 SGHVS and CDR2 FQNEAQ come from the germline V gene. CDR3 protein: CASSPGNSDQPQHF. The CDR3, as DNA: TGTGCCAGCAGTCCAGGGAATTCAGATCAGCCCCAGCATTTT.

The chain is built from TRBV9 and TRBJ1-2; D is uncertain. The V gene lost 4 bases and the J gene lost 1 base, with 14 bases spanning the gap. In germline, CDR1 is SGDLS, CDR2 YYNGEE. This CDR3 is built from 15 residues. In DNA, the CDR3 is TGTGCCAGCAGCCCAAACATAGGAGGTAACTATGGCTACACCTTC. Its protein product is CASSPNIGGNYGYTF.

The chain is built from TRBV13 and TRBJ2-1; 10 positions agree with TRBD1. With V trimmed by 0 bases and J by 5 bases, 4 bases remained unmatched. CDR3 size: 16 residues. Germline CDR1 is PRHDT and CDR2 is FYEKMQ (reference sequence). DNA of the CDR3: TGTGCCAGCAGCTTAGGGGGACAGGGGATCGACAATGAGCAGTTCTTC. Its translation is CASSLGGQGIDNEQFF.

This clone was detected a few times. CDR3 coding DNA: TGTGCCAGCAGCTTACTAGCGGGGGGGAAAGATACGCAGTATTTT. This sequence encodes CASSLLAGGKDTQYF. The chain uses TRBV7-2 and TRBJ2-3, with TRBD2 matching over 12 bases. Germline-derived CDR1 and CDR2 are SGHTA and FQGNSA. The CDR3 is 15 residues long. The ends lost 2 bases at V and 5 bases at J; junction bases unmatched: 2.

This clone was counted a few times. The V gene is TRBV6-1, the J gene TRBJ1-5, with a weak D call TRBD1 (6 bases). The CDR3 consists of 13 residues. Germline CDR1 MNHNS, CDR2 SASEGT. V lost 6 bases, J lost 6 bases, and 12 bases lay in between. DNA for the CDR3: TGTGCCAGCAGCGCAGGGGAAGTTCAGCCCCAGCATTTT. This sequence encodes CASSAGEVQPQHF.

This clone occurred a few times. The chain uses TRBV23-1 and TRBJ2-7, with 9 bases identical to TRBD2. TRBV23-1 is assigned to the ORF class and has an uncertain function. This CDR3 has 16 amino acids. The trim removed 2 bases at V and 0 bases at J, leaving 5 bases unmatched. The CDR3 sequence is CASSQGLALSSYEQYF. For the CDR3, the DNA is TGCGCCAGCAGTCAAGGACTAGCGCTAAGCTCCTACGAGCAGTACTTC.

This clone qualifies as medium-sized. CDR3 nucleotide sequence: TGTGCCAGTACCGTCGACAGGGGGTTACAGCCCCAGCATTTT. Translating gives CASTVDRGLQPQHF. The chain combines TRBV19 with TRBJ1-5; 9 bases line up with TRBD1. V dropped 7 bases and J dropped 7; count of bases not matched to a gene: 8. The CDR3 spans 14 residues. The germline V gene encodes CDR1 LNHDA and CDR2 SQIVND (reference sequence).

This rearrangement joins TRBV7-3 to TRBJ2-5; a possible D gene is TRBD1 (5 bases). Trimming took 5 bases from V and 5 from J, leaving 12 bases between them. CDR1 is SGHTA, CDR2 FQGTGA, per germline. There are 13 residues in the CDR3. The CDR3 protein is CASSRGAGETQYF. CDR3 DNA sequence: TGTGCCAGCAGCCGTGGGGCCGGGGAGACCCAGTACTTC.